The T cell receptor beta chain described here comes from a study of prognosis after radiotherapy for stage I lung cancer. CDR3 of TCR beta was amplified from genomic DNA via a two-round multiplex PCR. First-round PCR amplification was performed with primers specific to each TRBV and TRBJ gene. TCRdb called the multiplex PCR reads again in MiXCR, with one record for every CDR3 protein. Here the sample spans almost 40,000 distinct CDR3 sequences, around a quarter being singletons. This clonotype has a single count. Its antigen is not known. Since the CDR3 does not end with the conserved phenylalanine or tryptophan, this likely comes from a read error. All patients were node-negative on CT and PET/CT, without prior chemotherapy, radiotherapy or other malignancies. Germline CDR1 reads SGHRS; CDR2 reads YFSETQ. Trimming left V 1 base short and J 5 bases short, with 9 bases between. This CDR3 region has 13 residues.

Findings of the study overall: A difference in TRBV and TRBJ gene usage was reportedly seen between patients with and without metastases.

The material sequenced was PBMCs, taken before or after stereotactic body radiation therapy (not recorded which). The rearrangement joins TRBV5-1 to TRBJ1-2, with D tentatively TRBD1 (6 bases). The TCR was taken from a donor of 50 years or more with non-small cell lung cancer. The CDR3 DNA sequence: TGCGCCAGCAGCTTGACAGGGTATTATGGCTACACCTCC. Translating gives CASSLTGYYGYTS.